This T cell receptor beta chain is from a study of cytomegalovirus exposure and HLA in healthy donors. Study-level findings and limits: A link between a missense DCLRE1C variant and TCR beta V- and J-gene trimming emerged from a later analysis.

A word on this clone: What it binds is not known.

PCR was performed using 60 Vbeta and 13 Jbeta primers. Using immunoSEQ multiplex PCR, the repertoire was profiled, and TCRdb retains in-frame clones only, with some absent. Among about 120,000 clones, 75% to 90% were seen once, and the ten largest hold roughly 9.6%. From germline, CDR1 is SGHKS and CDR2 YYEKEE (reference sequence). The CDR3 loop spans 16 amino acids. Losses at the gene ends were 5 bases for V and 2 bases for J; bases not matched to a gene: 4. J is TRBJ2-5 and V is TRBV5-5; TRBD2 agrees at 15 bases. The receptor comes from a man aged 30 to 39 in good health and CMV-seropositive. Material for sequencing was PBMCs. In DNA, the CDR3 is TGTGCCAGCAGGGGACTAGCGGGGGGTTATCAAGAGACCCAGTACTTC. Its protein product is CASRGLAGGYQETQYF.